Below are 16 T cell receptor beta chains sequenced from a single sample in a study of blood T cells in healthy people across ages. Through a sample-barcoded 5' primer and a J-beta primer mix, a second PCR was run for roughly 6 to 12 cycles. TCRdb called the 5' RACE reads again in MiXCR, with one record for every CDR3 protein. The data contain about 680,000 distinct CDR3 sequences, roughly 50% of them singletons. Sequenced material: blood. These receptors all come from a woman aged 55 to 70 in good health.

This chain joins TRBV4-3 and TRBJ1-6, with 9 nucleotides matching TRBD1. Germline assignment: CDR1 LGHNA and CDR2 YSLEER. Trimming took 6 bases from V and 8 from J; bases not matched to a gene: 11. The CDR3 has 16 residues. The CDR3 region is CASSQMVQGAYSPLHF. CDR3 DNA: TGCGCCAGCAGTCAAATGGTACAGGGGGCGTATTCACCCCTCCACTTT.

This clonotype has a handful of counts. The CDR3 DNA sequence: TGTGCCAGCAGTTTATCGTCTTCGGCGAACACTGAAGCTTTCTTT. This translates into CASSLSSSANTEAFF. The V and J genes are TRBV27 and TRBJ1-1; D not certain. Trimming removed 0 bases at V and 1 base at J, with 9 bases between. Germline loops: CDR1 MNHEY, CDR2 SMNVEV (reference sequence). This CDR3 comprises 15 residues.

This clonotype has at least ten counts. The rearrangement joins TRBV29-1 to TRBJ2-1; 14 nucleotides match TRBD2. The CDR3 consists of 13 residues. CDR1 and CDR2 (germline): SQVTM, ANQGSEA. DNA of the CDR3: TGCGGGACTAGCGGGAGTATCTACAATGAGCAGTTCTTC. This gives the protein CGTSGSIYNEQFF.

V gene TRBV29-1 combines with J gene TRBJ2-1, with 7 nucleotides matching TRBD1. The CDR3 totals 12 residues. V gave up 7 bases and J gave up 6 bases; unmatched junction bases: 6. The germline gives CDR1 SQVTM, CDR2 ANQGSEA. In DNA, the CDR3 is TGCAGCGGGACAGGACGAGGCAATGAGCAGTTCTTC. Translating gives CSGTGRGNEQFF.

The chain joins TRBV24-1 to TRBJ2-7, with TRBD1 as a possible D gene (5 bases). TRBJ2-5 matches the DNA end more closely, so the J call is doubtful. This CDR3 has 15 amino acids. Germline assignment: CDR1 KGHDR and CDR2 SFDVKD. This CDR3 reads CATSDFARAQETQYF. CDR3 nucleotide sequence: TGTGCCACCAGTGATTTCGCCAGGGCACAAGAGACCCAGTACTTC.

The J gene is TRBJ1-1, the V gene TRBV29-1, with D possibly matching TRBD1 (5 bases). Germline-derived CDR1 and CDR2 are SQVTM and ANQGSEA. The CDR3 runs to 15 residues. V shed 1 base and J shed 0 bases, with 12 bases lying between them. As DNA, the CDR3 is TGCAGCGTTGAAGTAGGGACTTACCTGAACACTGAAGCTTTCTTT. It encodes CSVEVGTYLNTEAFF. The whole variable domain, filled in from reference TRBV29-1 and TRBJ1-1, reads SAVISQKPSRDICQRGTSLTIQCQVDSQVTMMFWYRQQPGQSLTLIATANQGSEATYESGFVIDKFPISRPNLTFSTLTVSNMSPEDSSIYLCSVEVGTYLNTEAFFGQGTRLTVV.

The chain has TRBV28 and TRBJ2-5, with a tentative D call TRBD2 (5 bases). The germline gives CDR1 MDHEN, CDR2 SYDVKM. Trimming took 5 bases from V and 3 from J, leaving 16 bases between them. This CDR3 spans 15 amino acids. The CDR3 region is CASSPSRTGKETQYF. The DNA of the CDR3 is TGTGCCAGCAGTCCGAGCCGGACTGGAAAAGAGACCCAGTACTTC.

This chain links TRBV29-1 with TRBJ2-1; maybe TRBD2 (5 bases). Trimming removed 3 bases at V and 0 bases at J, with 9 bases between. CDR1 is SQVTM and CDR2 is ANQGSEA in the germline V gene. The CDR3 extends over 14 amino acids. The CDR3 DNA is TGCAGCGTTGACCCGGAGGCCTCCTACAATGAGCAGTTCTTC. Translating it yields CSVDPEASYNEQFF.

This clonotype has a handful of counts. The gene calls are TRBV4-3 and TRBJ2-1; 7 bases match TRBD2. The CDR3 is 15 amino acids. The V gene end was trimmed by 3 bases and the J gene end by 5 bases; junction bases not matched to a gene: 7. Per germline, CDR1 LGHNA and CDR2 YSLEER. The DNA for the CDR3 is TGCGCCAGCAGCCAGGGCGGGAGTTTTGACAATGAGCAGTTCTTC. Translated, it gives CASSQGGSFDNEQFF.

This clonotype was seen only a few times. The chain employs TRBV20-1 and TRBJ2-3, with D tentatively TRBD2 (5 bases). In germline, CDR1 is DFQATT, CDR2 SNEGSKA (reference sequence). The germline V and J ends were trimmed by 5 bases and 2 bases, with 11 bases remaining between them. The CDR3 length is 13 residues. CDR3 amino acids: CSAGSGNTDTQYF. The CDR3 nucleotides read TGCAGTGCTGGCAGCGGTAACACAGATACGCAGTATTTT.

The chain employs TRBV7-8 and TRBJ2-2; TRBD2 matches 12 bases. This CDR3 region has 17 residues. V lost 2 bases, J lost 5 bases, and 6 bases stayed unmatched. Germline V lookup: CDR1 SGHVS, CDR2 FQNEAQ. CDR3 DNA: TGTGCCAGCAGCTTACGGCTAGCGGGAGGGGGAACCGGGGAGCTGTTTTTT. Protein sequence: CASSLRLAGGGTGELFF.

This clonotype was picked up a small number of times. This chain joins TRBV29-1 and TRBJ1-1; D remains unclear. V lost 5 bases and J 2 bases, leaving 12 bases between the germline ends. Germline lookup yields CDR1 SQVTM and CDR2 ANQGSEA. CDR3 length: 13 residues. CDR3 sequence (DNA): TGCAGCGTTATGGGCCTCGCTAACACTGAAGCTTTCTTT. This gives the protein CSVMGLANTEAFF. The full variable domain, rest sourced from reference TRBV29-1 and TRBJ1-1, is SAVISQKPSRDICQRGTSLTIQCQVDSQVTMMFWYRQQPGQSLTLIATANQGSEATYESGFVIDKFPISRPNLTFSTLTVSNMSPEDSSIYLCSVMGLANTEAFFGQGTRLTVV.

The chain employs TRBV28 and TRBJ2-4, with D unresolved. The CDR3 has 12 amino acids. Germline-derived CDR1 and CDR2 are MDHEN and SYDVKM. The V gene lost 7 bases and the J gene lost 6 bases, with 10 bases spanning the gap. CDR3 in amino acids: CASTSLGNIQYF. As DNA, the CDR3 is TGTGCCAGCACCTCTCTCGGAAACATTCAGTACTTC.

CDR3 bases: TGTGCCGGCGACAGGGGGCCTTACGAGCAGTACTTC. Translated, it gives CAGDRGPYEQYF. The gene calls are TRBV30 and TRBJ2-7; 10 positions match TRBD1. Per the germline V gene, CDR1 is GTSNPN and CDR2 is SVGIG (reference sequence). V shed 8 bases and J 4 bases; nucleotides not matched to a gene: 5. The CDR3 spans 12 residues.

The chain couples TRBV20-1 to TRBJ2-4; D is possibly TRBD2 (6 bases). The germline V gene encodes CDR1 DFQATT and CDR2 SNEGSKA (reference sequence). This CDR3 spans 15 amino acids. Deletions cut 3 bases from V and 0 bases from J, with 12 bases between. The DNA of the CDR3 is TGCAGTGCTAGCCGGGGAGCGGGAGCCAAAAACATTCAGTACTTC. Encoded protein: CSASRGAGAKNIQYF.

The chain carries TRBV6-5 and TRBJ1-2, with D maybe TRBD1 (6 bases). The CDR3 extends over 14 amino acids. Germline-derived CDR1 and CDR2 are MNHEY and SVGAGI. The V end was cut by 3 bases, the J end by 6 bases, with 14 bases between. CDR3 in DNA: TGTGCCAGCAGTTATCAGGGGACGGGCGATGGCTACACCTTC. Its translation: CASSYQGTGDGYTF.